This TCR beta chain was identified in a study of beta chain features in type 1 diabetes. Whole-study context: Sorted cell examination encompassed around 100,000,000 cells across all samples. Study findings and constraints: PCR could preferentially amplify shorter templates, alike in patients and controls.

Germline CDR1 and CDR2: SGHTA and FQGNSA. There are 13 residues in the CDR3. The V end was cut by 5 bases, the J end by 2 bases, with 9 bases between. Comment on this clone: Its target is not known.

CD4+ naive, central memory, regulatory and stem cell-like memory cells were sorted via CD45RO/CCR7/CD25/CD127/CD95/CD27. The investigators reverse transcribed all of the isolated RNA, so they sequenced expressed TCRB transcripts. Sequencing used immunoSEQ multiplex PCR; TCRdb keeps in-frame clones, though not all of them. The table lists over 150,000 clones, 13% of them singletons, with roughly 0.56% in the top ten. The chain is built from TRBV7-2 and TRBJ1-2; D unresolved. This clonotype was sampled from a woman aged 18-29 years in good health. Material for sequencing was central memory CD4+ T cells from blood. The CDR3 loop reads CASSPTGNYGYTF. CDR3 nucleotide sequence: TGTGCCAGCAGCCCCACCGGGAACTATGGCTACACCTTC.